The rows below give T cell receptor beta chains drawn from one sample of a study of PD-1 blockade in classical Hodgkin lymphoma. This table comes from immunoSEQ multiplex PCR, and its TCRdb copy is limited to in-frame clones, with some not included. The sample has about 30,000 clones; about 81% are singletons. The sample in question was CD4+ T cells from blood, obtained before the fourth cycle of nivolumab. These receptors came from a human donor with classical Hodgkin lymphoma. CDR3s include the opening cysteine and the closing phenylalanine or tryptophan. The D gene is left open where the match is weak. Not all rows give a size; the values are once, few, many and, for expanded clones, a class.

v_call	clone_size	j_call	d_call	cdr3_nt	cdr3_aa
TRBV9	.	TRBJ1-2	TRBD1	TGTGCCAGCAGCACCCTAGACAGGGTGGGTGGCTACACCTTC	CASSTLDRVGGYTF
TRBV7-2	.	TRBJ2-1	TRBD1	TGTGCCAGCAGCTTAGGGGCGGGGACAGGGAACAATGAGCAGTTCTTC	CASSLGAGTGNNEQFF
TRBV23-1	.	TRBJ1-2	TRBD1	TGCGCCAGCAGTCAATCCGCAGGGGGCGTGGATCATGGCTACACCTTC	CASSQSAGGVDHGYTF
TRBV11-3	.	TRBJ2-1	TRBD2	TGTGCCAGCAGCTTAGGACTAGCGGGGGTGTACAATGAGCAGTTCTTC	CASSLGLAGVYNEQFF
TRBV18	.	TRBJ2-3	.	TGTGCCAGCTCCCTAGCCACGGATACGCAGTATTTT	CASSLATDTQYF
TRBV30	.	TRBJ1-2	TRBD1	TGTGCCTGGAGTGGCCGTTACCGGGACAGCGTCTATGGCTACACCTTC	CAWSGRYRDSVYGYTF
TRBV6-6	.	TRBJ1-2	.	TGTGCCGGGCAGGCAGGACAAACTAACTATGGCTACACCTTC	CAGQAGQTNYGYTF
TRBV19	.	TRBJ2-3	.	TGTGCCAGTCGCTCCCGGGCTAGTTTGGCGTATAGCACAGATACGCAGTATTTT	CASRSRASLAYSTDTQYF
TRBV10-3	.	TRBJ2-3	.	TGTGCCATCCGACCTAGCAGCACAGATACGCAGTATTTT	CAIRPSSTDTQYF
TRBV19	.	TRBJ2-3	TRBD2	TGTGCCAGTAGTACAAGACTAGCGGAAAGCACAGATACGCAGTATTTT	CASSTRLAESTDTQYF
TRBV30	once	TRBJ2-1	.	TGTGCGTACGGCACCGTCTCCTACAATGAGCAGTTCTTC	CAYGTVSYNEQFF
TRBV9	.	TRBJ1-3	.	TGTGCCAGCAGCGTAGGGGCAGTCTTCTCTGGAAACACCATATATTTT	CASSVGAVFSGNTIYF
TRBV19	.	TRBJ1-2	.	TGTGCCAGTAGTTTTGCCGGGTATGGCTACACCTTC	CASSFAGYGYTF
TRBV29-1	.	TRBJ2-7	TRBD2	TGCAGCGTTGAAGGACTAGCGGGGGGTGCCAACGAGCAGTACTTC	CSVEGLAGGANEQYF
TRBV4-3	.	TRBJ2-3	.	TGCGCCAGCAGTCAAAGAGGGGTACCGGGACCTTCAGCAGATACGCAGTATTTT	CASSQRGVPGPSADTQYF
TRBV5-1	.	TRBJ1-4	TRBD1	TGCGCCAGCAGTCAACAGGGGGCTCGTGAAAAACTGTTTTTT	CASSQQGAREKLFF
TRBV11-2	.	TRBJ1-1	.	TGTGCCAGCAGCAGACCTTTTGGGGGGACTGAAGCTTTCTTT	CASSRPFGGTEAFF
TRBV5-6	.	TRBJ2-1	TRBD2	TGTGCCAGCAGCTTGCCGGGGTTAGCGGGGGATTACAATGAGCAGTTCTTC	CASSLPGLAGDYNEQFF
TRBV28	.	TRBJ1-5	.	TGTGCCAGCAGTTTAGGGGGGAGGCATCAGCCCCAGCATTTT	CASSLGGRHQPQHF
TRBV7-2	.	TRBJ2-3	.	TGTGCCAGCAGCCTCGACAGGCGCCGCACAGATACGCAGTATTTT	CASSLDRRRTDTQYF
TRBV5-1	once	TRBJ1-5	.	TGCGCCAGCAGCTTGGGTGCGGAGAGCAATCAGCCCCAGCATTTT	CASSLGAESNQPQHF
TRBV18	.	TRBJ2-3	.	TGTGCCAGCTCACCCAGGGCCGATACGCAGTATTTT	CASSPRADTQYF
TRBV5-1	.	TRBJ2-7	TRBD1	TGCGCCAGCAGCTCCCCCCTCCTGACAGGGAGCTCCTACGAGCAGTACTTC	CASSSPLLTGSSYEQYF
TRBV5-6	.	TRBJ1-2	.	TGTGCCAGCAGCCCCGGACAGAACTATGGCTACACCTTC	CASSPGQNYGYTF
TRBV4-3	.	TRBJ2-7	TRBD1	TGCGCCAGCAGCCAAGAAAGGGACAGGGAGCAGTACTTC	CASSQERDREQYF
TRBV5-4	.	TRBJ2-7	.	TGTGCCAGCAGCGGGGAGGGGGTCCCCCCCTACGAGCAGTACTTC	CASSGEGVPPYEQYF
TRBV7-2	once	TRBJ2-5	TRBD2	TGTGCCAGCAGAAGTACTAGCGGGGCAATCCAAGAGACCCAGTACTTC	CASRSTSGAIQETQYF
TRBV7-6	.	TRBJ1-1	.	TGTGCCAGCAGTTATTCAGAGAACACTGAAGCTTTCTTT	CASSYSENTEAFF
TRBV6-5	.	TRBJ2-2	.	TGTGCCAGCAGTCCAACAGGTCCCACCGGGGAGCTGTTTTTT	CASSPTGPTGELFF
TRBV6-5	.	TRBJ2-7	.	TGTGCCAGCAGTGGGACGGTCGGCAACGAGCAGTACTTC	CASSGTVGNEQYF
TRBV27	.	TRBJ1-1	.	TGTGCCAGCAGTTTAAAGACTGAAGCTTTCTTT	CASSLKTEAFF
TRBV15	.	TRBJ1-5	.	TGTGCCACCAGCAGAGGTGGGATAGGGGCTAGGAATCAGCCCCAGCATTTT	CATSRGGIGARNQPQHF
TRBV7-3	few	TRBJ1-2	TRBD1	TGTGCCAGCAGCTTGGGACAGGGGTATGGCTACACCTTC	CASSLGQGYGYTF